This T cell receptor beta chain was found in a study of T cell clones after liver transplantation. At the level of the study: Until 12-24 months post-transplant, subjects got standard immunosuppression and no induction. Study observations and caveats: Low donor cell numbers restricted donor-reactive repertoire measurement in a couple of subjects.

This CDR3 region has 16 residues. In the case of this clone: Antigen: not known.

Unstimulated PBMCs were sorted into CD3+CD4+ and CD3+CD8+ populations. Using immunoSEQ multiplex PCR, the repertoire was profiled, and TCRdb retains in-frame clones only, with some absent. Of about 99,000 clones in the sample, 82% were seen once. The material sequenced was CD4+ T cells from blood, taken before liver transplant. The sequence derives from a human donor who received a liver transplant. J is TRBJ1-5 and V is TRBV22-1. TRBV22-1 is tagged as a pseudogene. CDR3 DNA sequence: TGTCCTGGGAGCGCATCCGCCCTAGATAGCAATCAGCCCCAGCATTTT. It translates to CPGSASALDSNQPQHF.